What follows are 22 T cell receptor beta chains derived from one specimen sequenced in a study of CD8 T cells in ankylosing spondylitis (dated by TCRdb to 2017 to 2019). Library creation used 5' RACE. Instrument on record: Illumina HiSeq 2500. Using fastp trimming at Q25 and MiXCR clonotype assembly, TCRdb reanalyzed the public sequencing data and kept in-frame beta chains. Under each unique CDR3 protein, matching rows form one entry showing the most common genes and DNA. This sample gives over 100,000 distinct CDR3 sequences in total; about an eighth of them show up just once. Around 4.1% of the sample is held by the ten biggest clonotypes. The source material was blood, either unsorted or a sorted T cell fraction (not recorded which). These receptors were taken from a female donor with ankylosing spondylitis or in good health (not recorded which).

This clonotype was observed at least ten times. This chain uses TRBV20-1 with TRBJ2-5; 11 positions agree with TRBD2. V shed 4 bases and J 4 bases; nucleotides not matched to a gene: 2. This CDR3 is 13 amino acids long. Germline lookup yields CDR1 DFQATT and CDR2 SNEGSKA (reference sequence). CDR3 residues: CSAILAGVETQYF. The CDR3 DNA is TGCAGTGCTATACTAGCGGGAGTAGAGACCCAGTACTTC.

Ten or more counts support this clonotype. This chain joins TRBV10-2 and TRBJ2-2, with D perhaps matching TRBD1 (6 bases). Per the germline V gene, CDR1 is WSHSY and CDR2 is SAAADI. Trimming removed 4 bases from V and 1 base from J, with 7 bases in between. CDR3 length: 14 amino acids. The CDR3 protein is CASSGGQNTGELFF. DNA of the CDR3: TGCGCCAGCAGTGGGGGGCAGAACACCGGGGAGCTGTTTTTT.

This clonotype was seen many times. This chain links TRBV7-6 with TRBJ1-4, with TRBD1 identical over 7 bases. The J segment lost 8 bases and the V segment lost 0 bases, leaving 6 bases of the junction unmatched. Germline CDR1 and CDR2: SGHVS and FNYEAQ. This CDR3 comprises 15 residues. CDR3 protein: CASSLASGGGEKLFF. In DNA form, the CDR3 reads TGTGCCAGCAGCTTAGCCTCAGGGGGTGGCGAAAAACTGTTTTTT.

This clonotype was observed many times. The V and J genes are TRBV12-3 or TRBV12-4 and TRBJ2-1; TRBD1 might be the D (6 bases). V dropped 7 bases and J dropped 7 bases, with 17 bases sitting between them. CDR3 size: 14 residues. In nucleotides, the CDR3 is TGTGCCAGCACTTCCCCGGGACAAACAAATGAGCAGTTCTTC. This encodes CASTSPGQTNEQFF.

This clonotype was found many times. The DNA of the CDR3 is TGCGCCAGCAGCCCCGTCAGGGGTAGCGGGAATGAGCAGTTCTTC. Protein product: CASSPVRGSGNEQFF. This sequence joins TRBV4-1 and TRBJ2-1; possible D gene TRBD2, 7 bases. V was pared by 4 bases and J by 7 bases, with 17 bases between. The CDR3 totals 15 residues. Germline loops: CDR1 MGHRA, CDR2 YSYEKL.

Points on this clonotype: This could be a read error, since a much larger clone is one nucleotide away. V usage is TRBV7-9 and J usage is TRBJ2-2; weak D call: TRBD2 (5 bases). This CDR3 spans 15 amino acids. Looked up from germline, CDR1 is SEHNR and CDR2 is FQNEAQ (reference sequence). CDR3 DNA sequence: TGTGCCAGCAGCTTAGTACGTACAAGGACCGGGGATCTGTTTTTT. Translating gives CASSLVRTRTGDLFF. Complete variable domain (other parts from reference TRBV7-9 and TRBJ2-2): DTGVSQNPRHKITKRGQNVTFRCDPISEHNRLYWYRQTLGQGPEFLTYFQNEAQLEKSRLLSDRFSAERPKGSFSTLEIQRTEQGDSAMYLCASSLVRTRTGDLFFGEGSRLTVL.

V is TRBV3-1 and J is TRBJ2-1; maybe TRBD2 (6 bases). V was shortened by 5 bases and J by 0 bases, with 14 bases between the two germline ends. From germline, CDR1 is LGHDT and CDR2 YNNKEL (reference sequence). This CDR3 comprises 16 residues. The CDR3 here is CASSESGLSSYNEQFF. The CDR3 DNA reads TGTGCCAGCAGCGAGAGCGGGCTAAGCTCCTACAATGAGCAGTTCTTC.

In its sample, this clonotype was seen a few times. The chain has TRBV7-9 and TRBJ2-1; D call uncertain. CDR1 and CDR2 (germline): SEHNR, FQNEAQ (reference sequence). V lost 2 bases, J lost 5 bases, and 19 bases lay in between. The CDR3 loop spans 17 amino acids. CDR3 coding DNA: TGTGCCAGCAGCTTAAAGGAAGGACGAGGCCCGAACAATGAGCAGTTCTTC. This encodes CASSLKEGRGPNNEQFF.

This clonotype occurred many times. The chain has TRBV6-5 and TRBJ2-7; weak D call: TRBD1 (5 bases). The germline CDR1 and CDR2 sequences are MNHEY and SVGAGI. V was trimmed by 2 bases and J by 5 bases, leaving 13 bases between them. The length of the CDR3 is 14 residues. The CDR3 region is CASSYKGESDEQYF. The CDR3, as DNA: TGTGCCAGCAGTTACAAAGGGGAAAGTGACGAGCAGTACTTC.

This clonotype appeared a few times. The rearrangement uses TRBV5-6 and TRBJ2-2; TRBD1 matches at 7 bases. The CDR3 covers 18 residues. V was pared by 4 bases and J by 6 bases, with 18 bases of the junction left unmatched. CDR1 and CDR2 (germline): SGHDT, YYEEEE. The CDR3 region is CASSHDRAWLWKAGELFF. The CDR3, as DNA: TGTGCCAGCAGCCACGACAGGGCTTGGTTGTGGAAGGCCGGGGAGCTGTTTTTT. Variable domain in full (rest from reference TRBV5-6 and TRBJ2-2): DAGVTQSPTHLIKTRGQQVTLRCSPKSGHDTVSWYQQALGQGPQFIFQYYEEEERQRGNFPDRFSGHQFPNYSSELNVNALLLGDSALYLCASSHDRAWLWKAGELFFGEGSRLTVL.

This clonotype appeared many times. The V and J genes are TRBV15 and TRBJ1-1; D ambiguous. The V end was cut by 3 bases, the J end by 10 bases, with 12 bases between. The germline gives CDR1 LNHNV, CDR2 YYDKDF (reference sequence). This CDR3 region has 12 residues. The CDR3 protein is CATSSPDAGAFF. The DNA for the CDR3 is TGTGCCACCAGCAGCCCAGACGCAGGAGCTTTCTTT. Full variable domain (rest looked up from reference TRBV15 and TRBJ1-1): DAMVIQNPRYQVTQFGKPVTLSCSQTLNHNVMYWYQQKSSQAPKLLFHYYDKDFNNEADTPDNFQSRRPNTSFCFLDIRSPGLGDTAMYLCATSSPDAGAFFGQGTRLTVV.

The V gene is TRBV29-1, the J gene TRBJ1-2; no reliable D call. Trimming cost V 8 bases and J 4 bases, with 14 bases left between them. The length of the CDR3 is 12 residues. Germline loops: CDR1 SQVTM, CDR2 ANQGSEA. The CDR3 loop reads CSPHSKSYGYTF. The DNA for the CDR3 is TGCAGCCCACATAGTAAGAGCTATGGCTACACCTTC.

This clonotype was picked up many times. This sequence joins TRBV15 and TRBJ2-1; the match to TRBD2 covers 7 bases. This CDR3 region has 16 residues. Per the germline V gene, CDR1 is LNHNV and CDR2 is YYDKDF (reference sequence). V gave up 0 bases and J gave up 9 bases; unmatched junction bases: 11. The CDR3 region has the DNA TGTGCCACCAGCAGAGATGGGGGAGCGGGACCTGCTGAGCAGTTCTTC. As protein: CATSRDGGAGPAEQFF.

This clonotype was seen repeatedly, ten times or more. V usage is TRBV5-8 and J usage is TRBJ2-3; D gene uncertain. The CDR3 is 14 residues long. The V end lost 2 bases, the J end lost 7 bases, and 14 bases lay between the germline ends. Looked up from germline, CDR1 is SGHTS and CDR2 is YDEGEE. The CDR3 sequence is CASSFSARSNTQYF. The CDR3 bases are TGTGCCAGCAGCTTTTCCGCCCGATCGAATACGCAGTATTTT.

In its sample, this clonotype was seen many times. The chain has TRBV5-4 and TRBJ1-4, with 8 bases aligning to TRBD1. The CDR3 spans 15 residues. V trimming: 3 bases; J trimming: 10 bases; junction bases outside the gene matches: 11. CDR1 and CDR2 (germline): SGHNT, YYREEE (reference sequence). The CDR3 spells CASSYGVQGGGKLFF. CDR3 sequence (DNA): TGTGCCAGCAGCTACGGGGTACAGGGGGGCGGAAAACTGTTTTTT.

This clonotype appeared many times. The chain links TRBV27 to TRBJ1-1, with 7 positions matching TRBD1. Germline trimming cut 3 bases from V and 6 bases from J; bases unmatched to any gene: 13. From germline, CDR1 is MNHEY and CDR2 SMNVEV (reference sequence). The CDR3 has 16 residues. The CDR3 here is CASSFILGTALSEAFF. Here the CDR3 DNA reads TGTGCCAGCAGTTTCATTCTCGGGACAGCTTTATCTGAAGCTTTCTTT.

The V gene is TRBV10-3, the J gene TRBJ2-1; 11 bases fit TRBD2. Germline CDR1 is ENHRY and CDR2 is SYGVKD. Trimming took 9 bases from V and 6 from J; bases not matched to a gene: 7. This CDR3 spans 14 amino acids. The CDR3: CAIHPGLAANEQFF. The CDR3 bases are TGTGCCATTCACCCGGGACTAGCGGCCAATGAGCAGTTCTTC.

The rearrangement links TRBV20-1 to TRBJ2-1; 7 bases map to TRBD2. CDR1 is DFQATT, CDR2 SNEGSKA, per germline (reference sequence). Trimming took 0 bases from V and 2 from J; bases not matched to a gene: 7. The CDR3 is 16 residues long. CDR3 region: CSARDRTGGPYNEQFF. The CDR3 DNA follows: TGCAGTGCTAGAGATCGAACGGGAGGCCCCTACAATGAGCAGTTCTTC.

This clonotype was detected ten times or more. The genes are TRBV18 and TRBJ2-1; unclear D gene. Germline CDR1 and CDR2: KGHSH and LQKENI. CDR3 length equals 11 residues. V was pared by 1 base and J by 10 bases, with 5 bases between. CDR3 residues: CASSPQVEQFF. The CDR3 nucleotides read TGTGCCAGCTCACCACAAGTAGAGCAGTTCTTC. Together with reference TRBV18 and TRBJ2-1, the CDR3 gives the full variable domain: NAGVMQNPRHLVRRRGQEARLRCSPMKGHSHVYWYRQLPEEGLKFMVYLQKENIIDESGMPKERFSAEFPKEGPSILRIQQVVRGDSAAYFCASSPQVEQFFGPGTRLTVL.

This clonotype has a handful of counts. A much larger clone sits a single nucleotide away, making a read error possible. V is TRBV5-1 and J is TRBJ2-1, with TRBD2 identical over 8 bases. CDR1 is SGHRS, CDR2 YFSETQ, per germline. CDR3 length equals 16 residues. The CDR3 nucleotides read TGCGCCAGCAGCTTGGACCCGGGACTAGTAAGCAATGAGCATTTCTTC. Encoded protein: CASSLDPGLVSNEHFF.

CDR3 nucleotide sequence: TGTGCCAGCTCTTGGGACAGGGGGAACAATGAGCAGTTCTTC. It encodes CASSWDRGNNEQFF. The chain links TRBV13 to TRBJ2-1; the match to TRBD1 covers 11 bases. Trimming removed 8 bases from V and 5 bases from J; junction bases left unmatched: 5. Looked up from germline, CDR1 is PRHDT and CDR2 is FYEKMQ (reference sequence). CDR3 size: 14 residues.

This clonotype was recorded at least ten times. The CDR3 here is CASRQGLRDEQFF. CDR3 nucleotide sequence: TGTGCCAGCAGGCAGGGGCTTAGGGATGAGCAGTTCTTC. The rearrangement links TRBV28 to TRBJ2-1; TRBD1 is a possible D gene (6 bases). CDR1 MDHEN and CDR2 SYDVKM come from the germline V gene. The CDR3 runs to 13 residues. V was cut by 6 bases and J by 8 bases, with 14 bases left in between.